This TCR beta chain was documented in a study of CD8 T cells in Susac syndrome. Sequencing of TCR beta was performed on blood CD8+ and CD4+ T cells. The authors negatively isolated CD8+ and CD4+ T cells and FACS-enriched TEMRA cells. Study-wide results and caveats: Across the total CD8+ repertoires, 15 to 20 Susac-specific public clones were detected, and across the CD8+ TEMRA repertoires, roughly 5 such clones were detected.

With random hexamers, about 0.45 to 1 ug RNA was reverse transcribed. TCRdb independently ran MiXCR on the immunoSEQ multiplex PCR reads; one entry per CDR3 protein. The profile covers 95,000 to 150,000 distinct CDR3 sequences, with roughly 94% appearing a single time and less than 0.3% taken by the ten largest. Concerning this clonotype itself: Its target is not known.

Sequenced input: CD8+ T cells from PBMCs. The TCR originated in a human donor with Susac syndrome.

The CDR3 protein is CATSASGPHQPQHF. The CDR3 DNA follows: TGTGCCACCAGCGCTTCGGGACCCCATCAGCCCCAGCATTTT. The chain uses TRBV15 and TRBJ1-5, with a tentative D call TRBD1 (5 bases). The CDR3 extends over 14 amino acids. The germline gives CDR1 LNHNV, CDR2 YYDKDF (reference sequence). Trimming left V 5 bases short and J 5 bases short, with 13 bases between.